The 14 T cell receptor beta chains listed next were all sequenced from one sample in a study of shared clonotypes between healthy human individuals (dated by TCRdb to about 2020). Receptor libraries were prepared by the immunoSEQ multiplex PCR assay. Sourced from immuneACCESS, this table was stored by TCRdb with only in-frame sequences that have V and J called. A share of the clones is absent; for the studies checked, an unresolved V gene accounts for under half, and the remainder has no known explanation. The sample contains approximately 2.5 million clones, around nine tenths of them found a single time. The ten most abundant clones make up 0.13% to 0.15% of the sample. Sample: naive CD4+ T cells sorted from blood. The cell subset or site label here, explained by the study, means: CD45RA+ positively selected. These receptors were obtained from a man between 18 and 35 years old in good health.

The CDR3 spells CASSLLRTVNTEAFF. The CDR3 DNA sequence: TGTGCCAGCAGCTTGCTCCGGACGGTGAACACTGAAGCTTTCTTT. This chain links TRBV5-8 with TRBJ1-1; D call uncertain. Germline values: CDR1 SGHTS, CDR2 YDEGEE. Between the trimmed V and J ends, which lost 1 base and 0 bases, there was a span of 10 bases. The CDR3 contains 15 residues. Supplemented by reference TRBV5-8 and TRBJ1-1, the full variable domain reads EAGVTQSPTHLIKTRGQQATLRCSPISGHTSVYWYQQALGLGLQFLLWYDEGEERNRGNFPPRFSGRQFPNYSSELNVNALELEDSALYLCASSLLRTVNTEAFFGQGTRLTVV.

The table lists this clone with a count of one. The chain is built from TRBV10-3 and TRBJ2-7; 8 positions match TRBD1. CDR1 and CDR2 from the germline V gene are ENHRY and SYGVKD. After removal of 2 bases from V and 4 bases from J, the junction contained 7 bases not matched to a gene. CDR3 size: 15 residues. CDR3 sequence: CAISETGTGAYEQYF. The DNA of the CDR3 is TGTGCCATCAGTGAGACCGGGACAGGCGCATACGAGCAGTACTTC.

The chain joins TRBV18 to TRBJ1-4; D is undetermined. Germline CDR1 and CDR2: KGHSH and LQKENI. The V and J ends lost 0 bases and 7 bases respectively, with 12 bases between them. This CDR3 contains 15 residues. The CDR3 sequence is CASSPPAGEGEKLFF. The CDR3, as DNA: TGTGCCAGCTCACCACCGGCAGGAGAAGGTGAAAAACTGTTTTTT.

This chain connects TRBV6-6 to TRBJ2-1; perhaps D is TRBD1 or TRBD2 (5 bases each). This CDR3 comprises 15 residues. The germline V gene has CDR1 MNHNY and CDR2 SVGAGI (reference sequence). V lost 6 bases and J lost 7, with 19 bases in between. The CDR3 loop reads CASRKGPAFENEQFF. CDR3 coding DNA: TGTGCCAGCAGGAAGGGACCCGCCTTTGAAAATGAGCAGTTCTTC.

CDR3 nucleotides: TGTGCCAGCAGCTTCGGGACAGGGGTTGCCGGGGAGCTGTTTTTT. It translates to CASSFGTGVAGELFF. The rearrangement links TRBV11-2 to TRBJ2-2; 10 bases map to TRBD1. This CDR3 is built from 15 residues. V lost 3 bases and J lost 6; bases outside the gene matches: 4. Per the germline V gene, CDR1 is SGHAT and CDR2 is FQNNGV.

CDR3 sequence reads: CAISESGAGTQETQYF. The DNA of the CDR3 is TGTGCCATCAGTGAGTCTGGGGCGGGAACCCAAGAGACCCAGTACTTC. The chain employs TRBV10-3 and TRBJ2-5; D might be TRBD2 (6 bases). This CDR3 region has 16 residues. The germline V and J ends were trimmed by 0 bases and 1 base, with 12 bases remaining between them. Germline loops: CDR1 ENHRY, CDR2 SYGVKD.

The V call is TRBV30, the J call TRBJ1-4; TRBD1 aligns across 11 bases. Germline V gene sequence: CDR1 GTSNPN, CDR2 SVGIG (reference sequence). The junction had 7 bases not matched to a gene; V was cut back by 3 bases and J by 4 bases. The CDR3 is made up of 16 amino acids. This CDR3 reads CAWSEGDRGGNEKLFF. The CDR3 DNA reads TGTGCCTGGAGCGAAGGGGACAGGGGGGGTAATGAAAAACTGTTTTTT.

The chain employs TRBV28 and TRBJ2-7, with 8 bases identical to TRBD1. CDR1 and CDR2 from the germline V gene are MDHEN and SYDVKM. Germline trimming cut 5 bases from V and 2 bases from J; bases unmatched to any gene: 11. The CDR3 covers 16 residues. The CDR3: CASSPRLGQGTYEQYF. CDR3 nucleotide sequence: TGTGCCAGCAGTCCACGCCTCGGACAGGGTACCTACGAGCAGTACTTC.

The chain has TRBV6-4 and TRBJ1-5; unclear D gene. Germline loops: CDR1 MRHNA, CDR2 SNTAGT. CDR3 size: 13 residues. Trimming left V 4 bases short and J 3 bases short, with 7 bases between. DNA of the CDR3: TGTGCCAGCAGTGTTGGAGACAATCAGCCCCAGCATTTT. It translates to CASSVGDNQPQHF.

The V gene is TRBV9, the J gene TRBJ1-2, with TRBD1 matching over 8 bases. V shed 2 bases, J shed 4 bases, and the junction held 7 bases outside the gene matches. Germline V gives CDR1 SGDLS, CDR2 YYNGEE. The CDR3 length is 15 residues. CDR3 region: CASSVLTGGLYGYTF. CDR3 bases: TGTGCCAGCAGCGTCTTAACAGGGGGGCTCTATGGCTACACCTTC.

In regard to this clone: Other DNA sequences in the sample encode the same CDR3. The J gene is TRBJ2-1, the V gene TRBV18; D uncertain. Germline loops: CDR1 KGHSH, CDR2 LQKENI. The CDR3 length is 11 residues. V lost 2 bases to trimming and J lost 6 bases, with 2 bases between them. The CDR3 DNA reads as TGTGCCAGCTCACCAAGCAATGAGCAGTTCTTC. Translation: CASSPSNEQFF.

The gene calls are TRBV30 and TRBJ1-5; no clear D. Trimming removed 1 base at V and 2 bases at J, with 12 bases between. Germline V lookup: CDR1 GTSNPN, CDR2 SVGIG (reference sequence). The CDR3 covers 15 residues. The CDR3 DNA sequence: TGTGCCTGGAGTGCGAAGTACAGCGGCAATCAGCCCCAGCATTTT. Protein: CAWSAKYSGNQPQHF.

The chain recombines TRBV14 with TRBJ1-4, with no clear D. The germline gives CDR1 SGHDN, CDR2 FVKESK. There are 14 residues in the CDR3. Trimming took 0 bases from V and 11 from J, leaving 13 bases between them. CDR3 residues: CASSQEVHIVKLFF. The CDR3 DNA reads TGTGCCAGCAGCCAAGAAGTACACATAGTCAAACTGTTTTTT.

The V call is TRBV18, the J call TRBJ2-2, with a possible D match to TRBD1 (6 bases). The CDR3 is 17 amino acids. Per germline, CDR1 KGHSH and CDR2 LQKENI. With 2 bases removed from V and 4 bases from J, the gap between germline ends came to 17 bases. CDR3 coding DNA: TGTGCCAGCTCACCATTTCCCTCGGGACACATCACCGGGGAGCTGTTTTTT. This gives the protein CASSPFPSGHITGELFF.